This T cell receptor (beta chain) is from a study of spatial heterogeneity in lung cancer. This sample's time point: sample taken at primary tumor resection. Unsorted samples of tumor, nontumor lung or frozen PBMC had their whole RNA sequenced. Germline lookup yields CDR1 LGHNA and CDR2 YSLEER. CDR3 length: 16 residues. Between the trimmed V and J ends, which lost 8 bases and 0 bases, there was a span of 14 bases. TCRdb processed the 5' RACE reads anew with MiXCR; each CDR3 protein has one entry. This sample has approximately 52,000 distinct CDR3 sequences, with around 6.7% found just once. Whole-study results and caveats: Expanded tumor TCRs that were ubiquitous appeared in blood more at resection than follow-up.

This clonotype occurred a few times. The antigen is undetermined. The sequence was obtained from a female donor with early-stage non-small cell lung cancer. This chain connects TRBV4-3 to TRBJ2-6; a possible D gene is TRBD2 (5 bases). The sequencing used PBMCs, collected at surgery. The DNA for the CDR3 is TGCGCCAGCCAAGCGGAAGTCTTCTCTGGGGCCAACGTCCTGACTTTC. Translated, it gives CASQAEVFSGANVLTF.